The sequence of this T cell receptor (beta chain) was determined in a study of T cell responses to AZD1222 COVID-19 vaccine. Repertoires were generated with immunoSEQ multiplex PCR, while TCRdb's copy carries only in-frame clones and drops some. The sample records about 220,000 clones, 85% to 95% being singletons. This CDR3 spans 16 amino acids. Trimming at V came to 4 bases and at J to 4 bases, leaving 9 bases not matched to a gene. The germline V gene has CDR1 SNHLY and CDR2 FYNNEI. The chain combines TRBV2 with TRBJ1-2; 10 bases match TRBD1. Sequenced material: peripheral blood, taken on day 0 of MenACWY control vaccination. The sequence derives from an adult in good health. The CDR3 sequence is CASSGAYRTGGYGYTF. The CDR3 nucleotides are TGTGCCAGCAGTGGGGCCTACAGGACAGGGGGCTATGGCTACACCTTC.